The source of this T cell receptor (beta chain) is a study of beta chain features in type 1 diabetes. Study-level results: VDJ junctions from type 1 diabetes patients carried fewer insertions and larger deletions.

CDR3 length: 14 amino acids. CDR1 SQVTM and CDR2 ANQGSEA come from the germline V gene. The V end lost 0 bases, the J end lost 0 bases, and 9 bases lay between the germline ends. A CD45RO/CCR7/CD25/CD127/CD95/CD27 panel sorted naive, central memory, regulatory and stem cell-like memory CD4+ cells. In its sample, this clone was seen a few times. Its cognate antigen is unknown. Other DNA variants within this sample encode the same CDR3. The authors reverse transcribed all of the isolated RNA, so sequencing captured expressed TCRB transcripts. Sequencing used immunoSEQ multiplex PCR; TCRdb keeps in-frame clones, though not all of them. The table has some 150,000 clones, nearly 50% seen once.

The material sequenced was Tregs from blood. The origin of this receptor is a man aged 18 to 30 in good health. This sequence joins TRBV29-1 and TRBJ2-7; no reliable D call. The DNA for the CDR3 is TGCAGCGTTGAAGATCGTCCGTTCTCCTACGAGCAGTACTTC. Translating gives CSVEDRPFSYEQYF.